This entry lists 20 T cell receptor beta chains sequenced from one sample in a study of tumor and adjacent non-tumor tissue in lung cancer. A modified ARM-PCR protocol with three rounds of nested PCR amplified TCRbeta. Using its own MiXCR run on the multiplex PCR reads, TCRdb lists one record per CDR3 protein. Of about 75,000 distinct CDR3 sequences detected, over 75% appear once; the ten largest clones hold 10% to 15%. RNA was extracted from bulk tissue without any cell sorting. Specimen: lung tumor tissue. These TCRs come from a woman aged 45-65 years with non-small cell lung cancer.

This clonotype was seen only a few times. The junction does not match germline at one end; this may be a read error. This chain's CDR3 is CAGSEAKGRQETQYF. The CDR3 DNA is TGTGCCGGCAGTGAAGCGAAAGGACGGCAAGAGACCCAGTACTTC. The V gene is TRBV6-1, the J gene TRBJ2-5; D is unclear. Germline V gene sequence: CDR1 MNHNS, CDR2 SASEGT. CDR3 length: 15 residues.

In regard to this clonotype: Because it lacks the conserved phenylalanine or tryptophan at the end, this CDR3 is likely a read error. CDR3 sequence reads: CAGGGGPSGADVLTS. DNA for the CDR3: TGTGCCGGCGGCGGGGGACCTAGTGGGGCCGACGTCCTGACTTCC. The chain recombines TRBV6-1 with TRBJ2-6, with TRBD2 matching over 7 bases. Germline CDR1 reads MNHNS; CDR2 reads SASEGT. This CDR3 is 15 amino acids long.

This clonotype was found a few times. Just one base apart from a much larger clone, this may be a read error. The CDR3 carries no conserved terminal phenylalanine or tryptophan, so it likely arises from a read error. This chain joins TRBV6-5 and TRBJ2-7; 11 bases are a match to TRBD2. Trimming cost V 6 bases and J 6 bases; bases outside gene matches: 10. The CDR3 covers 15 residues. Germline CDR1 MNHEY, CDR2 SVGAGI. Here the CDR3 DNA reads TGTGCCAGCAGGGAACTAGCGGGAGCGGCCAGCGAGCAGTACTTA. Amino acid sequence: CASRELAGAASEQYL.

This clonotype has a count of ten or more. The V and J genes are TRBV6-1 and TRBJ1-2; 8 bases line up with TRBD1. Trimming at V came to 2 bases and at J to 6 bases, leaving 5 bases not matched to a gene. This CDR3 comprises 14 residues. From germline, CDR1 is MNHNS and CDR2 SASEGT. CDR3: CASSERTGSDGYTF. The CDR3 DNA reads TGTGCCAGCAGTGAAAGGACAGGGTCCGATGGCTACACCTTC.

Worth noting for this clonotype: Germline is not matched at one junction end, which may reflect a read error. This chain connects TRBV11-3 to TRBJ1-5, with 7 bases identical to TRBD1. From germline, CDR1 is SGHNT and CDR2 YENEEA. The CDR3 extends over 20 amino acids. The CDR3 DNA follows: TGTGCCAACAGCCTAACCGCGACTCAGGGGGACCGACATGACGATCAGCCCCAGCATTTT. This sequence encodes CANSLTATQGDRHDDQPQHF.

A word on this clonotype: The junction departs from the called germline gene at one end, perhaps through a read error. The chain carries TRBV11-3 and TRBJ2-3; 7 nucleotides line up with TRBD2. This CDR3 is built from 20 residues. CDR1 is SGHNT, CDR2 YENEEA, per germline. CDR3 in amino acids: CASSSPPYFSSSGSTDTHYF. The CDR3 region has the DNA TGTGCCAGCAGCTCTCCCCCCTATTTTTCCTCTAGCGGCAGCACAGACACGCATTATTTT.

To note about this clonotype: An end of the junction does not agree with germline; a read error may underlie this. The V and J genes are TRBV11-2 and TRBJ1-6, with D possibly being TRBD1 (5 bases). The CDR3 runs to 14 residues. Germline V lookup: CDR1 SGHAT, CDR2 FQNNGV. CDR3 sequence reads: CASILDRGNSPLYF. The CDR3 DNA reads TGTGCCAGCATCTTAGACAGAGGTAATTCACCCCTCTACTTT.

Points on this clonotype: At one end, the junction sequence differs from germline, possibly due to a read error. The rearrangement joins TRBV11-2 to TRBJ2-7; no clear D. Germline lookup yields CDR1 SGHAT and CDR2 FQNNGV. The CDR3 totals 14 residues. The CDR3 sequence: CVSSLVTWTYEQYF. Written as DNA, the CDR3 is TGTGTCAGCAGCTTAGTAACCTGGACGTACGAGCAGTATTTC.

Only a few counts were recorded for this clonotype. A read error is possible here, since a much larger clone lies one base away. V usage is TRBV20-1 and J usage is TRBJ2-5, with TRBD1 matching 10 bases. This CDR3 region has 13 residues. Per germline, CDR1 DFQATT and CDR2 SNEGSKA (reference sequence). V was clipped by 7 bases and J by 3 bases; unmatched bases: 5. The CDR3 bases are TGCAGTGTTACAGGACAGGGGGAAGAGACCCAGTACTTC. The encoded protein is CSVTGQGEETQYF.

Remarks on this clonotype: An end of the junction differs from the germline gene, which may be a read error. This chain links TRBV28 with TRBJ2-1, with 7 bases lining up with TRBD2. Looked up from germline, CDR1 is MDHEN and CDR2 is SYDVKM. The CDR3 consists of 14 residues. DNA of the CDR3: TGTGCCAGCATTGCGGGAGAGAGATGCAATGAGCAGTCATTC. Protein product: CASIAGERCNEQSF. Looking up the rest from reference TRBV28 and TRBJ2-1 gives the full variable domain: DVKVTQSSRYLVKRTGEKVFLECVQDMDHENMFWYRQDPGLGLRLIYFSYDVKMKEKGDIPEGYSVSREKKERFSLILESASTNQTSMYLCASIAGERCNEQSFGPGTRLTVL.

As concerns this clonotype: The CDR3 does not end in the conserved phenylalanine or tryptophan, so this is likely a read error. The rearrangement uses TRBV11-2 and TRBJ1-1, with D uncertain. This CDR3 contains 14 residues. In germline, CDR1 is SGHAT, CDR2 FQNNGV. V was clipped by 3 bases and J by 5 bases, with 13 bases between them. This CDR3 reads CASSLLKPGTEAFS. The CDR3 DNA is TGTGCCAGCAGCTTGCTAAAGCCGGGAACTGAAGCTTTCTCT.

By its share, this clonotype is medium-sized (0.01 to 0.1%). The V and J genes are TRBV29-1 and TRBJ2-2; D unclear. V was pared by 1 base and J by 5 bases, with 5 bases between. There are 12 residues in the CDR3. Germline V gene data show CDR1 as SQVTM and CDR2 as ANQGSEA. The CDR3 loop reads CSVEGSTGELFF. CDR3 coding DNA: TGCAGCGTTGAAGGGAGTACCGGGGAGCTGTTTTTT.

To note about this clonotype: An end of the junction does not agree with germline; a read error may underlie this. The rearrangement uses TRBV20-1 and TRBJ1-1, with D possibly matching TRBD1 (5 bases). Germline assignment: CDR1 DFQATT and CDR2 SNEGSKA (reference sequence). The CDR3 is 14 amino acids. In DNA, the CDR3 is TGTAGTGCTAGTTGGGGCAGCGTGAACACTGAAGCTTTCTTT. Protein product: CSASWGSVNTEAFF.

With respect to this clonotype: This sequence may be a read error, since a much larger clone differs from it by one base. The chain is built from TRBV11-2 and TRBJ1-2; D is unclear. This CDR3 spans 15 amino acids. In germline, CDR1 is SGHAT, CDR2 FQNNGV. The CDR3, as DNA: TGTGTCAGCAGCTTAGAGGCATCTTCGCCCTATGGCTACACCTTC. Its translation: CVSSLEASSPYGYTF.

V gene TRBV10-3 combines with J gene TRBJ2-1, with TRBD2 identical over 14 bases. The germline V gene has CDR1 ENHRY and CDR2 SYGVKD. This CDR3 spans 15 amino acids. J lost 6 bases, V lost 4 bases, and 2 bases had no gene match. The CDR3 DNA is TGTGCCATCAGTGGGACTAGCGGGAGGTGCAATGAGCAGTTCTTC. Its translation: CAISGTSGRCNEQFF.

Regarding this clonotype: A much larger clone is a single base away; this may be a read error. J is TRBJ1-1 and V is TRBV5-1; no firm D call. This CDR3 is built from 13 residues. Deletions cut 0 bases from V and 6 bases from J, with 9 bases between. Germline lookup yields CDR1 SGHRS and CDR2 YFSETQ. CDR3 sequence: CASSLGGCPEAFF. CDR3 sequence (DNA): TGCGCCAGCAGCTTGGGTGGGTGTCCTGAAGCTTTCTTT.

This clonotype ranks as large (0.1 to 1%). CDR3 sequence reads: CSVFIRMGTRETQYF. CDR3 DNA sequence: TGCAGCGTCTTTATAAGAATGGGAACACGAGAGACCCAGTACTTC. V is TRBV29-1 and J is TRBJ2-5; no definite D call. In germline, CDR1 is SQVTM, CDR2 ANQGSEA. CDR3 length: 15 amino acids. V was pared by 6 bases and J by 4 bases, with 21 bases between.

The chain uses TRBV6-5 and TRBJ2-5, with D perhaps being TRBD1 or TRBD2 (5 bases each). The CDR3 is made up of 16 amino acids. Germline CDR1 reads MNHEY; CDR2 reads SVGAGI. V lost 3 bases to trimming and J lost 5 bases, with 19 bases between them. CDR3 region: CASSYNIPRGEETQYF. Here the CDR3 DNA reads TGTGCCAGCAGTTATAATATCCCAAGGGGAGAGGAGACCCAGTACTTC.

As concerns this clonotype: With a much larger clone just one base away, this may be a read error. This chain links TRBV20-1 with TRBJ2-5, with D tentatively TRBD1 (6 bases). Germline-derived CDR1 and CDR2 are DFQATT and SNEGSKA (reference sequence). The V gene lost 5 bases and the J gene lost 3 bases, with 16 bases spanning the gap. The CDR3 is made up of 14 amino acids. The CDR3 loop reads CSASQEGTKETQYF. In DNA form, the CDR3 reads TGCAGTGCTTCCCAGGAAGGGACAAAAGAGACCCAGTACTTC.

Comments on this clonotype: In this CDR3 the conserved last residue, phenylalanine or tryptophan, is missing, so a read error is likely. V usage is TRBV29-1 and J usage is TRBJ2-7; no firm D call. The CDR3 is 14 amino acids. CDR1 and CDR2 (germline): SQVTM, ANQGSEA. Here the CDR3 DNA reads TGCAGTGTTCTCTCAGCGATTAGCACCTACGGGCAGTACTTA. Translated, it gives CSVLSAISTYGQYL.